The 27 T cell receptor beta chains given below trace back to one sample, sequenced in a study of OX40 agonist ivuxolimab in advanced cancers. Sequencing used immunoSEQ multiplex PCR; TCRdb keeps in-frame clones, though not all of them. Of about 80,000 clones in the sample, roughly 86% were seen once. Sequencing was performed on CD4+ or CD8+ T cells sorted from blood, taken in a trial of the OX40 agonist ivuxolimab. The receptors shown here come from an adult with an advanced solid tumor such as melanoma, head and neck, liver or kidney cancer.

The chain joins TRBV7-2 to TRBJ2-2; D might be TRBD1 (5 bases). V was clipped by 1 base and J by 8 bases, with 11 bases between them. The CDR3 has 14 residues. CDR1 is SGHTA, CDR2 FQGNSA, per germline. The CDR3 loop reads CASSLVRVSGELFF. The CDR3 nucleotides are TGTGCCAGCAGCTTAGTCAGGGTTTCAGGGGAGCTGTTTTTT.

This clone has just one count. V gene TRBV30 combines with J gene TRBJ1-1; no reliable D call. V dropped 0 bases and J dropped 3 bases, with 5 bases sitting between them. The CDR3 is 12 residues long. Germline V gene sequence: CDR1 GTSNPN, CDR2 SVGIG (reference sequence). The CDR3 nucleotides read TGTGCCTGGAGTGTAGGGTACACTGAAGCTTTCTTT. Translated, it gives CAWSVGYTEAFF.

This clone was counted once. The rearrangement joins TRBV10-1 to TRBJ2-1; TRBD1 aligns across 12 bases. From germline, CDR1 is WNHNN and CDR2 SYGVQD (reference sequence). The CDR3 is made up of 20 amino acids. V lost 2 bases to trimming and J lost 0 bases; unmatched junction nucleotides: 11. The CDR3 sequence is CASSERPGQGAKGSYNEQFF. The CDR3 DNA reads TGCGCCAGCAGTGAGAGGCCGGGACAGGGGGCTAAGGGCTCCTACAATGAGCAGTTCTTC.

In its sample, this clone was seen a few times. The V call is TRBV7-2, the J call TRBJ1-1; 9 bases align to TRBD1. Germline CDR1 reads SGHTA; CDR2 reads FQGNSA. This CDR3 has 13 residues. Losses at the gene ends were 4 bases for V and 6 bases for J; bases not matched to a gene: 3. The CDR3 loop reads CASSSRQGAEAFF. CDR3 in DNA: TGTGCCAGCAGCTCTCGACAGGGGGCTGAAGCTTTCTTT. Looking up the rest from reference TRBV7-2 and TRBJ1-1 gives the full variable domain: GAGVSQSPSNKVTEKGKDVELRCDPISGHTALYWYRQSLGQGLEFLIYFQGNSAPDKSGLPSDRFSAERTGGSVSTLTIQRTQQEDSAVYLCASSSRQGAEAFFGQGTRLTVV.

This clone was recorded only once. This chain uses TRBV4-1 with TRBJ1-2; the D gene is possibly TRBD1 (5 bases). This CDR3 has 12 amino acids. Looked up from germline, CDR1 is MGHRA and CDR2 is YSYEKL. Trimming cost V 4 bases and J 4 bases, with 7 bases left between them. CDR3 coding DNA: TGCGCCAGCAGCCGAGGGGTCTATGGCTACACCTTC. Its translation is CASSRGVYGYTF.

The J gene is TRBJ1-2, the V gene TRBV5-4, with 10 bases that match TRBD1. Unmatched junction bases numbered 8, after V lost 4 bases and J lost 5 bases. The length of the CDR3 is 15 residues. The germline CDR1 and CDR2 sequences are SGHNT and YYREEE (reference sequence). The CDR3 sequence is CASSPRTGGIYGYTF. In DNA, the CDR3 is TGTGCCAGCAGCCCCCGGACAGGGGGGATATATGGCTACACCTTC.

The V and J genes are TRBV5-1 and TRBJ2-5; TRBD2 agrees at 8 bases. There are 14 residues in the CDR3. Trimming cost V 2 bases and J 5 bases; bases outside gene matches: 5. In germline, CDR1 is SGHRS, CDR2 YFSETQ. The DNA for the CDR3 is TGCGCCAGCAGCTTCCAGCGGGGGATGGAGACCCAGTACTTC. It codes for CASSFQRGMETQYF.

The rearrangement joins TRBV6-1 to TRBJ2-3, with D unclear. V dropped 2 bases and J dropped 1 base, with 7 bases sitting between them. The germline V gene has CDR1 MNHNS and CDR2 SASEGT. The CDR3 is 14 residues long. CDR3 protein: CASSEMSGTDTQYF. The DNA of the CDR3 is TGTGCCAGCAGTGAAATGTCGGGCACAGATACGCAGTATTTT.

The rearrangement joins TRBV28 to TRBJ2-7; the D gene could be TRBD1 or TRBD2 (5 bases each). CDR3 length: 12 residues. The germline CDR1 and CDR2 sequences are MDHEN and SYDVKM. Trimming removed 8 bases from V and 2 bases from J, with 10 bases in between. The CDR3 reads CASRDGAYEQYF. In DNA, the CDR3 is TGTGCCAGCCGGGACGGAGCCTACGAGCAGTACTTC.

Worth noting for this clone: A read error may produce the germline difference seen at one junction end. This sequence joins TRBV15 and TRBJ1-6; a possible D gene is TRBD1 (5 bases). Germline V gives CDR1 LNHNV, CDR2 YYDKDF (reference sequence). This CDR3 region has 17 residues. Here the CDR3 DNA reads TGTGCCACCAGCAGAGAATCTAGGGCGACAGCCAATTCGCCCCTCCACTTT. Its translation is CATSRESRATANSPLHF.

The CDR3 DNA is TGTGCCATCAGTGCCGGGGAACTAGCGGGAGGTGGAGAGACCCAGTACTTC. Residues: CAISAGELAGGGETQYF. The rearrangement uses TRBV10-3 and TRBJ2-5; 12 bases fit TRBD2. V shed 4 bases, J shed 4 bases, and the junction held 10 bases outside the gene matches. CDR3 length: 17 residues. In germline, CDR1 is ENHRY, CDR2 SYGVKD.

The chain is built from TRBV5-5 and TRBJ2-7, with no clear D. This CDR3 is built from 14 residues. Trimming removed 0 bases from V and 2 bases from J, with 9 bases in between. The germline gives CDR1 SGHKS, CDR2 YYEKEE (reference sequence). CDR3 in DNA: TGTGCCAGCAGCTTGGACAGACCCCCCTACGAGCAGTACTTC. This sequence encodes CASSLDRPPYEQYF.

The chain's CDR3 is CASSPGHNTGELFF. The DNA of the CDR3 is TGTGCCAGCAGCCCGGGACACAACACCGGGGAGCTGTTTTTT. The chain joins TRBV14 to TRBJ2-2; perhaps TRBD1 as D (6 bases). This CDR3 has 14 amino acids. V lost 4 bases, J lost 2 bases, and 8 bases lay in between. The germline V gene encodes CDR1 SGHDN and CDR2 FVKESK.

The CDR3 reads CASKYLSEGYGYTF. The CDR3 nucleotides are TGTGCCAGCAAATACCTGTCCGAGGGCTATGGCTACACCTTC. This sequence joins TRBV6-5 and TRBJ1-2; no clear D gene. Germline V gene lookup returns CDR1 MNHEY and CDR2 SVGAGI. V shed 7 bases and J shed 4 bases, with 16 bases lying between them. CDR3 length: 14 residues.

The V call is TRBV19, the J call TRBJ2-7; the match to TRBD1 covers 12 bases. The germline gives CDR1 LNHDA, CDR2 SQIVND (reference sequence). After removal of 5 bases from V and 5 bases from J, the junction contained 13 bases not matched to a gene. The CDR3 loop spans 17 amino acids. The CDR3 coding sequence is TGTGCCAGTAGTCTCGCGGCGGGACAGGGGGCAAAGAACGAGCAGTACTTC. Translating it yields CASSLAAGQGAKNEQYF.

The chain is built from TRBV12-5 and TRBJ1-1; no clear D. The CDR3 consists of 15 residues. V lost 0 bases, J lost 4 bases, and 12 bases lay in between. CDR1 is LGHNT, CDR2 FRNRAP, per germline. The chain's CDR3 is CASGLVNFGVTEAFF. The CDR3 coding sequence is TGTGCTAGTGGTTTGGTTAATTTCGGGGTCACTGAAGCTTTCTTT. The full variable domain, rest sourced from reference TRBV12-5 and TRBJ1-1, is DARVTQTPRHKVTEMGQEVTMRCQPILGHNTVFWYRQTMMQGLELLAYFRNRAPLDDSGMPKDRFSAEMPDATLATLKIQPSEPRDSAVYFCASGLVNFGVTEAFFGQGTRLTVV.

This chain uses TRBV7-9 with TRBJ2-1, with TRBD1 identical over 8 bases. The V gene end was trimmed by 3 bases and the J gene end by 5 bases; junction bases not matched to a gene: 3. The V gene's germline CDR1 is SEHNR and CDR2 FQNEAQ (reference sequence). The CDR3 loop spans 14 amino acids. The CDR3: CASSFGTGNNEQFF. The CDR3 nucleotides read TGTGCCAGCAGCTTCGGGACAGGAAACAATGAGCAGTTCTTC.

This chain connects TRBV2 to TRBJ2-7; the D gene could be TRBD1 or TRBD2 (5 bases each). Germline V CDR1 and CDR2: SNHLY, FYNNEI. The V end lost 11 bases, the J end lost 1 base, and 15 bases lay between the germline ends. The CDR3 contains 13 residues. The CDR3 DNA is TGTGCCCTAAGGCCGGGGCGTTCCTACGAGCAGTACTTC. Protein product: CALRPGRSYEQYF. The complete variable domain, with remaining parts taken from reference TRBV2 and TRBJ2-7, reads EPEVTQTPSHQVTQMGQEVILRCVPISNHLYFYWYRQILGQKVEFLVSFYNNEISEKSEIFDDQFSVERPDGSNFTLKIRSTKLEDSAMYFCALRPGRSYEQYFGPGTRLTVT.

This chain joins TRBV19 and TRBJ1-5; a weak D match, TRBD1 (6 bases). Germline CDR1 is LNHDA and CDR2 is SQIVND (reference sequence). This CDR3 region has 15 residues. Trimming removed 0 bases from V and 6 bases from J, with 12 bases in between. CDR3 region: CASSIDSGEGQPQHF. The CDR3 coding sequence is TGTGCCAGTAGTATAGATTCAGGGGAGGGTCAGCCCCAGCATTTT.

The CDR3: CASAFSRDRSRGTEAFF. CDR3 nucleotide sequence: TGTGCTAGTGCCTTCTCCCGGGACAGGAGTAGGGGCACTGAAGCTTTCTTT. The rearrangement links TRBV12-5 to TRBJ1-1; 8 positions match TRBD1. Germline V lookup: CDR1 LGHNT, CDR2 FRNRAP. There are 17 residues in the CDR3. V shed 7 bases and J 4 bases; nucleotides not matched to a gene: 17.

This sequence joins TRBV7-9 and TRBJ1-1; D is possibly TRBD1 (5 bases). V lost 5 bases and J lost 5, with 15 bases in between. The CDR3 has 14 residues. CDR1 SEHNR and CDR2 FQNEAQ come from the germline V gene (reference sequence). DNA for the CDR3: TGTGCCAGCAGCCGACAGTTGGGTGGTACTGAAGCTTTCTTT. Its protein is CASSRQLGGTEAFF.

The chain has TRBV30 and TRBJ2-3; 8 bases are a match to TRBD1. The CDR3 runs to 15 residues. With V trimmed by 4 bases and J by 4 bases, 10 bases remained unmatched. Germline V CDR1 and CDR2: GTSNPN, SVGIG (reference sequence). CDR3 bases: TGTGCCTGGAACGGCAGGGGGCGGCCCCCAGATACGCAGTATTTT. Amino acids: CAWNGRGRPPDTQYF.

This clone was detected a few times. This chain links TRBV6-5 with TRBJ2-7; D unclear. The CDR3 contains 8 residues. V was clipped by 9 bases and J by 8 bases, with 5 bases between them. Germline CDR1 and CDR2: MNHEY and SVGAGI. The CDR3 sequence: CASLQQYF. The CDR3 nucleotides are TGTGCCAGTCTCCAGCAGTACTTC.

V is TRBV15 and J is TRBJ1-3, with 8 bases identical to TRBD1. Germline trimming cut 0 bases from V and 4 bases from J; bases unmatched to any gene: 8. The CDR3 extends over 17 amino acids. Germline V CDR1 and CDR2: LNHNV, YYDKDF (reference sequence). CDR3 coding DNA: TGTGCCACCAGCAGAGATCCCCAGGGGGCGATGGGAAACACCATATATTTT. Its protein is CATSRDPQGAMGNTIYF.

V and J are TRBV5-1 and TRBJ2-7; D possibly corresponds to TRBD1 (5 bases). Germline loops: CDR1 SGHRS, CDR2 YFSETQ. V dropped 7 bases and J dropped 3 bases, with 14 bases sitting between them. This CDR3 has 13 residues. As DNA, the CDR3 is TGCGCCAGCCGTACAGGATTAAACTACGAGCAGTACTTC. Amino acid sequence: CASRTGLNYEQYF. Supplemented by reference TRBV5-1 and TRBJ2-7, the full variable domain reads KAGVTQTPRYLIKTRGQQVTLSCSPISGHRSVSWYQQTPGQGLQFLFEYFSETQRNKGNFPGRFSGRQFSNSRSEMNVSTLELGDSALYLCASRTGLNYEQYFGPGTRLTVT.

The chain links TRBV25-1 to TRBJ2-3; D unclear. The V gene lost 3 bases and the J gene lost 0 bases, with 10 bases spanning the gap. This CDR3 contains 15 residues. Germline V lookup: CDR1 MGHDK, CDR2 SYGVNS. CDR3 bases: TGTGCCAGCAGTGAGGTCAGGATAAGCACAGATACGCAGTATTTT. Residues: CASSEVRISTDTQYF. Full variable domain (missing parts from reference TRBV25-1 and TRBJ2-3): EADIYQTPRYLVIGTGKKITLECSQTMGHDKMYWYQQDPGMELHLIHYSYGVNSTEKGDLSSESTVSRIRTEHFPLTLESARPSHTSQYLCASSEVRISTDTQYFGPGTRLTVL.

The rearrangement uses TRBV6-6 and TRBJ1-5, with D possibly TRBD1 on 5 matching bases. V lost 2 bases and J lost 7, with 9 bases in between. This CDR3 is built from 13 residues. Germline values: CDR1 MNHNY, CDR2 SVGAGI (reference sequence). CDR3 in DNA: TGTGCCAGCAGTTACCCCCGGGACCAGCCCCAGCATTTT. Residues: CASSYPRDQPQHF.